These T cell receptor beta chains were read from a single sample in a study of T cells after somatic rescue of genetic block. Only in-frame clones appear in the TCRdb table, and some are missing; sequencing was by immunoSEQ multiplex PCR. The sample yields tens of thousands of clones, more than 80% seen once. The specimen was peripheral blood mononuclear cells (PBMCs). The receptors were gathered from a woman between 18 and 29 years old. Both conserved end residues are part of each CDR3. A D gene is named only where the DNA matches it firmly. Size is stated for part of the rows, as once, few or many counts, or as a class when the clone is expanded.

clone_size: -; d_call: -; v_call: TRBV27; j_call: TRBJ2-1; cdr3_aa: CASTSGLEQFF; cdr3_nt: TGTGCCAGCACCTCAGGACTCGAGCAGTTCTTC
clone_size: -; d_call: -; v_call: TRBV20-1; j_call: TRBJ2-1; cdr3_aa: CSAREDLEQFF; cdr3_nt: TGCAGTGCTAGAGAAGACCTTGAGCAGTTCTTC
clone_size: -; d_call: -; v_call: TRBV6-1; j_call: TRBJ1-1; cdr3_aa: CASSALPGGEAFF; cdr3_nt: TGTGCCAGCAGTGCCCTGCCTGGAGGTGAAGCTTTCTTT
clone_size: -; d_call: -; v_call: TRBV30; j_call: TRBJ1-1; cdr3_aa: CAWSDPRRGNTEAFF; cdr3_nt: TGTGCCTGGAGTGACCCCAGGCGGGGGAACACTGAAGCTTTCTTT
clone_size: -; d_call: -; v_call: TRBV28; j_call: TRBJ2-7; cdr3_aa: CASSPPGQISYEQYF; cdr3_nt: TGTGCCAGCAGTCCCCCTGGGCAGATCTCCTACGAGCAGTACTTC
clone_size: -; d_call: -; v_call: TRBV19; j_call: TRBJ2-2; cdr3_aa: CASRGGGARSSWELFF; cdr3_nt: TGTGCCAGTCGCGGAGGGGGAGCGAGATCAAGCTGGGAGCTGTTTTTT
clone_size: -; d_call: -; v_call: TRBV11-2; j_call: TRBJ2-3; cdr3_aa: CASSLGGTDTQYF; cdr3_nt: TGTGCCAGCAGCCTCGGTGGCACAGATACGCAGTATTTT
clone_size: -; d_call: -; v_call: TRBV28; j_call: TRBJ1-5; cdr3_aa: CASSYPGQILSQPQHF; cdr3_nt: TGTGCCAGCAGTTACCCAGGGCAAATTTTAAGTCAGCCCCAGCATTTT
clone_size: -; d_call: -; v_call: TRBV11-3; j_call: TRBJ2-2; cdr3_aa: CASSLVLGGTGELFF; cdr3_nt: TGTGCCAGCAGCTTAGTCCTGGGCGGGACCGGGGAGCTGTTTTTT
clone_size: few; d_call: -; v_call: TRBV7-9; j_call: TRBJ2-1; cdr3_aa: CASSPEGWDNEQFF; cdr3_nt: TGTGCCAGCAGCCCAGAGGGTTGGGACAATGAGCAGTTCTTC
clone_size: few; d_call: TRBD1; v_call: TRBV19; j_call: TRBJ1-1; cdr3_aa: CATVTGTGFEAFF; cdr3_nt: TGTGCCACCGTCACCGGGACAGGCTTTGAAGCTTTCTTT
clone_size: -; d_call: -; v_call: TRBV4-2; j_call: TRBJ2-6; cdr3_aa: CASSQGQENSGANVLTF; cdr3_nt: TGTGCCAGCAGCCAAGGACAGGAAAACTCTGGGGCCAACGTCCTGACTTTC
clone_size: -; d_call: -; v_call: TRBV9; j_call: TRBJ2-1; cdr3_aa: CASSVAGQPYNEQFF; cdr3_nt: TGTGCCAGCAGCGTAGCGGGACAACCCTACAATGAGCAGTTCTTC
clone_size: -; d_call: -; v_call: TRBV11-2; j_call: TRBJ2-1; cdr3_aa: CASSLDGLGEQFF; cdr3_nt: TGTGCCAGCAGCCTCGATGGGCTGGGCGAGCAGTTCTTC
clone_size: -; d_call: TRBD1; v_call: TRBV6-5; j_call: TRBJ1-4; cdr3_aa: CATGDRPNEKLFF; cdr3_nt: TGTGCCACAGGGGACAGGCCCAATGAAAAACTGTTTTTT
clone_size: -; d_call: -; v_call: TRBV2; j_call: TRBJ1-4; cdr3_aa: CASKAQSEKLFF; cdr3_nt: TGTGCCAGCAAGGCGCAGTCCGAAAAACTGTTTTTT
clone_size: -; d_call: -; v_call: TRBV10-3; j_call: TRBJ1-1; cdr3_aa: CAISASAGWDGRNTEAFF; cdr3_nt: TGTGCCATCAGTGCTTCCGCTGGGTGGGACGGCAGGAACACTGAAGCTTTCTTT
clone_size: -; d_call: TRBD1; v_call: TRBV19; j_call: TRBJ1-1; cdr3_aa: CASSIGSGGYEAFF; cdr3_nt: TGTGCCAGTAGTATAGGTTCAGGGGGATATGAAGCTTTCTTT
clone_size: -; d_call: -; v_call: TRBV18; j_call: TRBJ1-5; cdr3_aa: CASSPLDGGQPQHF; cdr3_nt: TGTGCCAGCTCACCACTCGACGGAGGCCAGCCCCAGCATTTT
clone_size: -; d_call: -; v_call: TRBV9; j_call: TRBJ2-2; cdr3_aa: CASSVDNTGELFF; cdr3_nt: TGTGCCAGCAGCGTAGATAACACCGGGGAGCTGTTTTTT
clone_size: -; d_call: -; v_call: TRBV6-1; j_call: TRBJ2-2; cdr3_aa: CASSEGTLGPGELFF; cdr3_nt: TGTGCCAGCAGTGAAGGGACCCTAGGGCCCGGGGAGCTGTTTTTT
clone_size: -; d_call: -; v_call: TRBV27; j_call: TRBJ2-1; cdr3_aa: CASSLPRTLLGYNEQFF; cdr3_nt: TGTGCCAGCAGTTTACCTCGGACCCTGTTAGGGTACAATGAGCAGTTCTTC
clone_size: few; d_call: -; v_call: TRBV4-2; j_call: TRBJ1-1; cdr3_aa: CASSHPLQWTEAFF; cdr3_nt: TGTGCCAGCAGCCACCCCCTGCAGTGGACTGAAGCTTTCTTT
clone_size: -; d_call: TRBD1; v_call: TRBV30; j_call: TRBJ1-4; cdr3_aa: CAWRKSGGNEKLFF; cdr3_nt: TGTGCCTGGAGGAAATCAGGGGGGAATGAAAAACTGTTTTTT
clone_size: -; d_call: TRBD1; v_call: TRBV6-1; j_call: TRBJ2-7; cdr3_aa: CASSRTGRSYEQYF; cdr3_nt: TGTGCCAGCAGTCGGACAGGGAGGTCCTACGAGCAGTACTTC
clone_size: -; d_call: TRBD2; v_call: TRBV30; j_call: TRBJ2-1; cdr3_aa: CAWDSGIGYNEQFF; cdr3_nt: TGTGCCTGGGATAGCGGGATAGGGTACAATGAGCAGTTCTTC
clone_size: -; d_call: -; v_call: TRBV5-1; j_call: TRBJ2-1; cdr3_aa: CASSPRGRTNEQFF; cdr3_nt: TGCGCCAGCAGCCCCCGGGGCCGGACCAATGAGCAGTTCTTC
clone_size: -; d_call: TRBD2; v_call: TRBV4-1; j_call: TRBJ2-7; cdr3_aa: CASSQDLGGPYEQYF; cdr3_nt: TGCGCCAGCAGCCAAGATCTGGGAGGGCCCTACGAGCAGTACTTC
clone_size: -; d_call: -; v_call: TRBV11-2; j_call: TRBJ2-2; cdr3_aa: CASRLRKEGWDTGELFF; cdr3_nt: TGTGCCAGCAGGCTTCGGAAGGAGGGGTGGGACACCGGGGAGCTGTTTTTT
clone_size: -; d_call: TRBD2; v_call: TRBV10-3; j_call: TRBJ2-3; cdr3_aa: CASATGTSGRPDTQYF; cdr3_nt: TGTGCCAGTGCCACCGGGACTAGCGGGAGACCAGATACGCAGTATTTT
clone_size: -; d_call: -; v_call: TRBV5-6; j_call: TRBJ1-1; cdr3_aa: CASSLVTATEAFF; cdr3_nt: TGTGCCAGCAGCTTGGTTACAGCCACTGAAGCTTTCTTT
clone_size: -; d_call: TRBD1; v_call: TRBV10-3; j_call: TRBJ1-5; cdr3_aa: CATRDRGSNQPQHF; cdr3_nt: TGTGCCACTCGAGACAGGGGCAGCAATCAGCCCCAGCATTTT
clone_size: -; d_call: -; v_call: TRBV5-6; j_call: TRBJ1-2; cdr3_aa: CASSLGPRGGYGYTF; cdr3_nt: TGTGCCAGCAGCTTGGGGCCCCGGGGAGGCTATGGCTACACCTTC
clone_size: -; d_call: -; v_call: TRBV28; j_call: TRBJ2-7; cdr3_aa: CASSFQAGEQYF; cdr3_nt: TGTGCCAGCAGTTTTCAGGCGGGGGAGCAGTACTTC
clone_size: -; d_call: -; v_call: TRBV10-3; j_call: TRBJ1-1; cdr3_aa: CAVNGVNTEAFF; cdr3_nt: TGTGCCGTAAACGGGGTCAACACTGAAGCTTTCTTT
clone_size: -; d_call: -; v_call: TRBV28; j_call: TRBJ2-7; cdr3_aa: CASGQGFAYEQYF; cdr3_nt: TGTGCCAGCGGCCAGGGTTTTGCCTACGAGCAGTACTTC
clone_size: -; d_call: -; v_call: TRBV4-3; j_call: TRBJ2-2; cdr3_aa: CASSLRGGGSVTGELFF; cdr3_nt: TGCGCCAGCAGCCTCCGAGGAGGGGGCTCGGTCACCGGGGAGCTGTTTTTT
clone_size: few; d_call: -; v_call: TRBV29-1; j_call: TRBJ1-1; cdr3_aa: CSATGISEAFF; cdr3_nt: TGCAGCGCAACAGGGATCTCTGAAGCTTTCTTT
clone_size: -; d_call: -; v_call: TRBV27; j_call: TRBJ2-1; cdr3_aa: CASSFSVYGVYEQFF; cdr3_nt: TGTGCCAGCAGTTTTAGCGTTTACGGGGTTTATGAGCAGTTCTTC
clone_size: -; d_call: -; v_call: TRBV6-5; j_call: TRBJ2-7; cdr3_aa: CASKEGFEQYF; cdr3_nt: TGTGCCAGCAAAGAAGGGTTCGAGCAGTACTTC
clone_size: -; d_call: -; v_call: TRBV2; j_call: TRBJ2-3; cdr3_aa: CASIGRATSHTQYF; cdr3_nt: TGTGCCAGCATTGGGCGGGCGACCTCTCATACGCAGTATTTT
clone_size: -; d_call: TRBD2; v_call: TRBV19; j_call: TRBJ2-3; cdr3_aa: CASSIGLAGVDTQYF; cdr3_nt: TGTGCCAGTAGTATCGGGCTAGCGGGAGTGGATACGCAGTATTTT
clone_size: -; d_call: -; v_call: TRBV6-5; j_call: TRBJ2-2; cdr3_aa: CASSYTGRRELFF; cdr3_nt: TGTGCCAGCAGTTACACCGGTCGGCGGGAGCTGTTTTTT
clone_size: -; d_call: TRBD2; v_call: TRBV4-3; j_call: TRBJ2-7; cdr3_aa: CASSQGASGNYEQYF; cdr3_nt: TGCGCCAGCAGCCAAGGTGCTAGCGGAAACTACGAGCAGTACTTC
clone_size: -; d_call: -; v_call: TRBV19; j_call: TRBJ2-2; cdr3_aa: CASRNIETGELFF; cdr3_nt: TGTGCCAGTAGGAACATAGAGACCGGGGAGCTGTTTTTT
clone_size: -; d_call: -; v_call: TRBV5-1; j_call: TRBJ1-5; cdr3_aa: CASSLGSQAGNQPQHF; cdr3_nt: TGCGCCAGCAGCTTGGGGTCCCAGGCTGGCAATCAGCCCCAGCATTTT
clone_size: -; d_call: -; v_call: TRBV28; j_call: TRBJ2-3; cdr3_aa: CASSYGTLTDTQYF; cdr3_nt: TGTGCCAGCAGCTATGGGACACTGACAGATACGCAGTATTTT
clone_size: many; d_call: TRBD2; v_call: TRBV4-2; j_call: TRBJ2-7; cdr3_aa: CASSQEESGGSYEQYF; cdr3_nt: TGTGCCAGCAGCCAAGAGGAAAGCGGGGGCTCCTACGAGCAGTACTTC
clone_size: few; d_call: -; v_call: TRBV2; j_call: TRBJ2-7; cdr3_aa: CASSEGAEQYF; cdr3_nt: TGTGCCAGCAGTGAAGGGGCAGAGCAGTACTTC
clone_size: -; d_call: -; v_call: TRBV19; j_call: TRBJ1-5; cdr3_aa: CASSNRENQPQHF; cdr3_nt: TGTGCCAGTAGTAACCGAGAGAATCAGCCCCAGCATTTT
clone_size: -; d_call: TRBD2; v_call: TRBV23-1; j_call: TRBJ2-1; cdr3_aa: CASSQLSGTSPNEQFF; cdr3_nt: TGCGCCAGCAGTCAGCTTAGCGGGACCTCCCCCAATGAGCAGTTCTTC
clone_size: -; d_call: -; v_call: TRBV5-1; j_call: TRBJ1-6; cdr3_aa: CASSLISGGDSPLHF; cdr3_nt: TGCGCCAGCAGCTTGATAAGCGGGGGGGATTCACCCCTCCACTTT
clone_size: -; d_call: -; v_call: TRBV19; j_call: TRBJ2-6; cdr3_aa: CASSDGSGANVLTF; cdr3_nt: TGTGCCAGTAGTGATGGATCTGGGGCCAACGTCCTGACTTTC
clone_size: -; d_call: -; v_call: TRBV5-1; j_call: TRBJ2-7; cdr3_aa: CASSFFLSSYEQYF; cdr3_nt: TGCGCCAGCAGCTTTTTCCTGAGCTCCTACGAGCAGTACTTC
clone_size: -; d_call: -; v_call: TRBV2; j_call: TRBJ1-1; cdr3_aa: CASSEHLNTEAFF; cdr3_nt: TGTGCCAGCAGTGAACATCTGAACACTGAAGCTTTCTTT
clone_size: -; d_call: -; v_call: TRBV4-3; j_call: TRBJ2-5; cdr3_aa: CASSQDMEETQYF; cdr3_nt: TGCGCCAGCAGCCAAGATATGGAAGAGACCCAGTACTTC
clone_size: -; d_call: -; v_call: TRBV7-2; j_call: TRBJ1-1; cdr3_aa: CASRPISGDTEAFF; cdr3_nt: TGTGCCAGCAGGCCGATCAGTGGGGACACTGAAGCTTTCTTT
clone_size: -; d_call: -; v_call: TRBV19; j_call: TRBJ1-1; cdr3_aa: CASSTRSAMMNTEAFF; cdr3_nt: TGTGCCAGTAGTACCCGGTCAGCAATGATGAACACTGAAGCTTTCTTT
clone_size: -; d_call: -; v_call: TRBV6-1; j_call: TRBJ1-2; cdr3_aa: CASSEWTAISSNYGYTF; cdr3_nt: TGTGCCAGCAGTGAATGGACCGCGATTTCCTCTAACTATGGCTACACCTTC